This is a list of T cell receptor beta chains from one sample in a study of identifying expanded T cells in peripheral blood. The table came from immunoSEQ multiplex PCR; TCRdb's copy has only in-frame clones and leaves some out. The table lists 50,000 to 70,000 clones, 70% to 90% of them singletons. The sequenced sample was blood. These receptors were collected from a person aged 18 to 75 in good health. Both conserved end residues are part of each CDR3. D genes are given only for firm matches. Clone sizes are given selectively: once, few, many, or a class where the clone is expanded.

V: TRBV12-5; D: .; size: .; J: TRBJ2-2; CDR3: CASSGWNTGELFF; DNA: TGTGCTAGTAGCGGATGGAACACCGGGGAGCTGTTTTTT
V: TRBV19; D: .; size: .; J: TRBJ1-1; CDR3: CASSLRAMNTEAFF; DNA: TGTGCCAGTAGTTTACGGGCTATGAACACTGAAGCTTTCTTT
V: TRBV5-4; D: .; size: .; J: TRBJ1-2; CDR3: CASSLGSGGYGYTF; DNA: TGTGCCAGCAGCTTGGGATCCGGGGGGTATGGCTACACCTTC
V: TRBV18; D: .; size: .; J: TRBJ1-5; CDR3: CASSPPGEGHQPQHF; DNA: TGTGCCAGCTCACCACCAGGGGAAGGGCATCAGCCCCAGCATTTT
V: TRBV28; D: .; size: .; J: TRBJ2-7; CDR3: CATLILQGLGEQYF; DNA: TGTGCCACCCTCATTTTACAGGGATTGGGCGAGCAGTACTTC
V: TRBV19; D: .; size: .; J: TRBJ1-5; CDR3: CASSPNRGNSNQPQHF; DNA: TGTGCCAGTAGTCCCAACCGGGGAAACAGCAATCAGCCCCAGCATTTT
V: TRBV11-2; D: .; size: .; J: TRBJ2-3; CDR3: CASSWTDTQYF; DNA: TGTGCCAGCAGCTGGACAGATACGCAGTATTTT
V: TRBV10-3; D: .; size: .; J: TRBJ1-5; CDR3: CAISERHQPQHF; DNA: TGTGCCATCAGTGAACGGCATCAGCCCCAGCATTTT
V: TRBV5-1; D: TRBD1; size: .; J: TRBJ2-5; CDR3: CASSLRQGVQETQYF; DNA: TGCGCCAGCAGCTTGAGGCAGGGGGTACAAGAGACCCAGTACTTC
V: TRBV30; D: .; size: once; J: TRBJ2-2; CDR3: CAFRHSGWGGELFF; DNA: TGTGCCTTCCGCCATTCAGGGTGGGGCGGGGAGCTGTTTTTT
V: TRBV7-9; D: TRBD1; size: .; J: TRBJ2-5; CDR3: CASSSGTVAETQYF; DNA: TGTGCCAGCAGCTCCGGGACAGTGGCAGAGACCCAGTACTTC
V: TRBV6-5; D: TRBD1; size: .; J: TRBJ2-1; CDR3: CASSYSGTGSYNEQFF; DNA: TGTGCCAGCAGTTACTCCGGGACAGGGAGTTACAATGAGCAGTTCTTC
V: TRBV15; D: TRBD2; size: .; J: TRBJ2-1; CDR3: CATSRDIVASGPYNEQFF; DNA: TGTGCCACCAGCAGAGATATCGTTGCTAGCGGACCCTACAATGAGCAGTTCTTC
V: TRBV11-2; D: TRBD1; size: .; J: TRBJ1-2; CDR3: CASSPGTAGYTF; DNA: TGTGCCAGCAGCCCCGGGACAGCCGGCTACACCTTC
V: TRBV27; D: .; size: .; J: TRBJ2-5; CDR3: CASSSGETQYF; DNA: TGTGCCAGCAGTTCCGGTGAGACCCAGTACTTC
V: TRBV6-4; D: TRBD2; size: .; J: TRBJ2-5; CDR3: CASSRLAGDQETQYF; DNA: TGTGCCAGCAGTCGACTAGCGGGGGATCAAGAGACCCAGTACTTC
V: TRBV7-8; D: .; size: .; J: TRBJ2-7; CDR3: CASSLAETLGSEQYF; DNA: TGTGCCAGCAGCTTAGCCGAAACGTTAGGCTCCGAGCAGTACTTC
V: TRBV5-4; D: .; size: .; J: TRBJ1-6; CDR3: CASSQGGVSNSPLHF; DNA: TGTGCCAGCAGCCAAGGGGGGGTTAGTAATTCACCCCTCCACTTT
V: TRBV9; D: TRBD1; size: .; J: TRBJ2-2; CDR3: CASSLGQGATGELFF; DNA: TGTGCCAGCAGCCTGGGACAGGGGGCCACCGGGGAGCTGTTTTTT
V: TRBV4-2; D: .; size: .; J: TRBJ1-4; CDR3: CASSQEWGADEKLFF; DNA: TGTGCCAGCAGCCAAGAGTGGGGGGCCGATGAAAAACTGTTTTTT
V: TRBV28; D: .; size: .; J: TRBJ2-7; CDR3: CASSLKGDEQYF; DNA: TGTGCCAGCAGTTTGAAGGGTGACGAGCAGTACTTC
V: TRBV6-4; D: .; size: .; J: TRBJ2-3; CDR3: CASSDASQGPDTQYF; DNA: TGTGCCAGCAGTGACGCTTCACAGGGTCCCGATACGCAGTATTTT
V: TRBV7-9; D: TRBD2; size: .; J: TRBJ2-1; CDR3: CASSSGGLAPYNEQFF; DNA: TGTGCCAGCAGCTCCGGGGGACTAGCGCCATACAATGAGCAGTTCTTC
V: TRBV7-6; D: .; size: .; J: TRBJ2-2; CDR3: CASSLVGSTFQTGELFF; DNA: TGTGCCAGCAGCTTAGTCGGTTCCACTTTCCAAACCGGGGAGCTGTTTTTT
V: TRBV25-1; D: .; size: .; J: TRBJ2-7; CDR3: CASSVSMTYEQYF; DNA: TGTGCCAGCAGTGTCAGCATGACCTACGAGCAGTACTTC
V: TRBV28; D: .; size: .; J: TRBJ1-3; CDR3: CASSPGSSGNTIYF; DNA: TGTGCCAGCAGTCCAGGGTCCTCTGGAAACACCATATATTTT
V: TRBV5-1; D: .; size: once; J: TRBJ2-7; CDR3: CASSLDSSVYEQYF; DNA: TGCGCCAGCAGCTTGGACAGCAGTGTCTACGAGCAGTACTTC
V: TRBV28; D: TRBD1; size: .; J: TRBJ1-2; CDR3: CASAWGTGGEDTF; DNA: TGTGCCAGCGCCTGGGGGACAGGGGGCGAGGATACCTTC
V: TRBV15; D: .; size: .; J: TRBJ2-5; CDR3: CATSIRSTGETQYF; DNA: TGTGCCACCAGCATCAGGTCTACGGGAGAGACCCAGTACTTC
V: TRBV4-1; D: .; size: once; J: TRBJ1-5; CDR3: CASSQDRAQSPNQPQHF; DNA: TGCGCCAGCAGCCAAGATCGGGCCCAATCCCCTAATCAGCCCCAGCATTTT
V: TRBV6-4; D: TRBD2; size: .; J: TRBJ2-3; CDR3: CASSGGSETDTQYF; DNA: TGTGCCAGCTCCGGCGGGAGTGAAACAGATACGCAGTATTTT
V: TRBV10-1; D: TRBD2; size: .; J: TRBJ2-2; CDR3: CASSSSRVASGNTGELFF; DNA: TGCGCCAGCAGTTCCTCTCGGGTAGCTAGCGGGAACACCGGGGAGCTGTTTTTT
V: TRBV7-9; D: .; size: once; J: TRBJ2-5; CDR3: CASSAGALDQETQYF; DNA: TGTGCCAGCAGCGCTGGCGCTTTGGATCAAGAGACCCAGTACTTC
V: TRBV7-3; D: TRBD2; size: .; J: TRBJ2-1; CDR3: CASSLNAGGYNEQFF; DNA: TGTGCCAGCAGCCTAAACGCGGGAGGGTACAATGAGCAGTTCTTC
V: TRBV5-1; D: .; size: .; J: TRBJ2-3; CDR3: CASSPASTDTQYF; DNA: TGCGCCAGCAGCCCCGCAAGCACAGATACGCAGTATTTT
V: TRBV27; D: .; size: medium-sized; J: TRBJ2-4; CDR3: CASSTGMDKNIQYF; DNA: TGTGCCAGCAGCACAGGGATGGACAAAAACATTCAGTACTTC
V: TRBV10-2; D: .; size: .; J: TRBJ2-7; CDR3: CASTRGGGSVNEQYF; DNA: TGCGCCAGCACTCGGGGTGGGGGGTCAGTAAACGAGCAGTACTTC
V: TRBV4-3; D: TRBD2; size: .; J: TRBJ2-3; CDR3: CASSQRGIAGTWGPDTQYF; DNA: TGCGCCAGCAGCCAGAGGGGTATAGCGGGGACCTGGGGCCCAGATACGCAGTATTTT
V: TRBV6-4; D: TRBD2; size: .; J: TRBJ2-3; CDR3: CASSLTGGPDTQYF; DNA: TGTGCCAGCAGTTTAACGGGGGGGCCAGATACGCAGTATTTT
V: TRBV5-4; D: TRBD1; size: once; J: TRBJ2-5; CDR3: CASSLGQGQETQYF; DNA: TGTGCCAGCAGCTTGGGACAGGGTCAAGAGACCCAGTACTTC
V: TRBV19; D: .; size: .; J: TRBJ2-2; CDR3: CASTSFGVGPNTGELFF; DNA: TGTGCCAGCACATCCTTCGGGGTGGGTCCAAACACCGGGGAGCTGTTTTTT
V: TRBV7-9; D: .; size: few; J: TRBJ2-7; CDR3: CASKQADLYEQYF; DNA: TGTGCCAGCAAACAAGCCGACCTCTACGAGCAGTACTTC
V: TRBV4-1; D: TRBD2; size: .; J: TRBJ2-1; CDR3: CASSLGGAVNEQFF; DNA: TGCGCCAGCAGCCTCGGGGGGGCTGTTAATGAGCAGTTCTTC
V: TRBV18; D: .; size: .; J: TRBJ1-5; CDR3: CASSPLGRLDSNQPQHF; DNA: TGTGCCAGCTCACCACTCGGCAGACTAGATAGCAATCAGCCCCAGCATTTT
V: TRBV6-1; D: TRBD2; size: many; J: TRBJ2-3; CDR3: CASSESSGSSDTQYF; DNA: TGTGCCAGCAGTGAATCTAGCGGGAGTTCAGATACGCAGTATTTT
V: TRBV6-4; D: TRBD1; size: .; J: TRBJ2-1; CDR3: CASSADRGYNEQFF; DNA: TGTGCCAGCAGTGCGGACAGGGGTTACAATGAGCAGTTCTTC
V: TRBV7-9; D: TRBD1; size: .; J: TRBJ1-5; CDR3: CASSLGGGTGGISNQPQHF; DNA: TGTGCCAGCAGCTTAGGCGGGGGGACAGGGGGCATCAGCAATCAGCCCCAGCATTTT
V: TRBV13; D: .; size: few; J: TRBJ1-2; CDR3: CASSLEGGGNNYGYTF; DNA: TGTGCCAGCAGCTTAGAGGGAGGCGGGAATAACTATGGCTACACCTTC
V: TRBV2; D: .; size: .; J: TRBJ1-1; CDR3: CASSLRGGYTEAFF; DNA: TGTGCCAGCAGCCTTCGGGGGGGTTACACTGAAGCTTTCTTT
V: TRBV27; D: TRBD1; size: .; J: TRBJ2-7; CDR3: CASSVPGQGYEQYF; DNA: TGTGCCAGCAGTGTACCCGGACAGGGCTACGAGCAGTACTTC
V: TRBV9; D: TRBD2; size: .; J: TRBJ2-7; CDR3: CASSPPPGLAGESGYEQYF; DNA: TGTGCCAGCAGCCCTCCTCCGGGACTAGCGGGAGAAAGTGGCTACGAGCAGTACTTC